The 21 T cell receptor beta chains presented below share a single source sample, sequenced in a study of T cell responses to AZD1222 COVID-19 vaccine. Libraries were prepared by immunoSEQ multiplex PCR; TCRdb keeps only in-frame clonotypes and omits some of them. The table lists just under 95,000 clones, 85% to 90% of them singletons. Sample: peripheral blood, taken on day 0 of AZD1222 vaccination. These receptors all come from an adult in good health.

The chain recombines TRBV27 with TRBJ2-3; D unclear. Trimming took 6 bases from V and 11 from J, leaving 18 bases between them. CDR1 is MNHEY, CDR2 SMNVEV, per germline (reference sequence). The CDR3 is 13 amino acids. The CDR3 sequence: CASSLLSAQRQYF. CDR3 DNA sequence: TGTGCCAGCAGCCTCCTTTCGGCCCAACGGCAGTATTTT.

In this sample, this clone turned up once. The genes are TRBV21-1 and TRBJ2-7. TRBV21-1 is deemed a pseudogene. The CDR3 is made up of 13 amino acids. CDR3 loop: CASSKGGTHEQYF. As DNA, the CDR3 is TGTGCCAGCAGCAAAGGAGGGACCCACGAGCAGTACTTC.

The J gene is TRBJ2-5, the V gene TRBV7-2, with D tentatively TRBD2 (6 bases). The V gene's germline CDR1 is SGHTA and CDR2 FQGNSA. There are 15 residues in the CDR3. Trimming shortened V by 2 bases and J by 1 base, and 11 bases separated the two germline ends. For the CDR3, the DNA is TGTGCCAGCAGCTTAAAACTAGCTCCCCAAGAGACCCAGTACTTC. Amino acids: CASSLKLAPQETQYF.

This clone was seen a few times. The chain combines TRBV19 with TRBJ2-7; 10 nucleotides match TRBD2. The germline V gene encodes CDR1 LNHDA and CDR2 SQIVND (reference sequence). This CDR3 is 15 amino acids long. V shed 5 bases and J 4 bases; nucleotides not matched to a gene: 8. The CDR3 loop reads CASSGRLAGAYEQYF. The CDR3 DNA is TGTGCCAGTAGTGGGCGACTAGCGGGTGCGTACGAGCAGTACTTC. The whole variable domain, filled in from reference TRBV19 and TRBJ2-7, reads DGGITQSPKYLFRKEGQNVTLSCEQNLNHDAMYWYRQDPGQGLRLIYYSQIVNDFQKGDIAEGYSVSREKKESFPLTVTSAQKNPTAFYLCASSGRLAGAYEQYFGPGTRLTVT.

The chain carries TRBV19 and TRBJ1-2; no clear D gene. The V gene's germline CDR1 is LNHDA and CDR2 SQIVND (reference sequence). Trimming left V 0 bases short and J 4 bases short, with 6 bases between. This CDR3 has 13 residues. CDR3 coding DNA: TGTGCCAGTAGTATAGATAAGCGCTATGGCTACACCTTC. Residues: CASSIDKRYGYTF.

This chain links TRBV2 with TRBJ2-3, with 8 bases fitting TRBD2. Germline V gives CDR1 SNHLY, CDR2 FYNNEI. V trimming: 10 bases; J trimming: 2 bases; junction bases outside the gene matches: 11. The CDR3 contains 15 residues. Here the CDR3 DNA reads TGTGCCACTCAACGTACTAGCGGTTCCACAGATACGCAGTATTTT. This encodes CATQRTSGSTDTQYF.

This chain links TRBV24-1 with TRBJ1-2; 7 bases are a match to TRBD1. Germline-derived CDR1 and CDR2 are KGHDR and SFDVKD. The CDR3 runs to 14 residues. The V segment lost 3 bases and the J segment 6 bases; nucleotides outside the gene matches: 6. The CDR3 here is CATSDRRQGHGYTF. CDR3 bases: TGTGCCACCAGTGATCGACGACAGGGACATGGCTACACCTTC.

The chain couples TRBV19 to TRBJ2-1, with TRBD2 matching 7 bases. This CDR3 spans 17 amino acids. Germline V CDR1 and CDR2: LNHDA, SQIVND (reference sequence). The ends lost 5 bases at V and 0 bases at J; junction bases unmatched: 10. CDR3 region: CASSPGRSGASYNEQFF. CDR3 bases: TGTGCCAGTAGTCCAGGCCGGAGCGGGGCCTCCTACAATGAGCAGTTCTTC.

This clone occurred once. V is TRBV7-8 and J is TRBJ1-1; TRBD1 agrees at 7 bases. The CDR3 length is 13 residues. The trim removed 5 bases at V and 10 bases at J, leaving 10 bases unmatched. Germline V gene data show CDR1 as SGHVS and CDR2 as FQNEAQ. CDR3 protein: CASSRTDRVGAFF. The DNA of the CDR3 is TGTGCCAGCAGCCGTACCGACAGGGTTGGAGCTTTCTTT.

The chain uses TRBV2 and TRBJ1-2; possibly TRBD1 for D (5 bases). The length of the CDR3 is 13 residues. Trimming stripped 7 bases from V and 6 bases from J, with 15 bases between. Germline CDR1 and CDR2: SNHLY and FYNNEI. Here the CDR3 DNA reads TGTGCCAGCACCGACCCCCCGGGGCATGGCTACACCTTC. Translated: CASTDPPGHGYTF.

CDR3 DNA: TGCGCCAGCAGCCACTATAGCGGGGGTCGAACCGGGGAGCTGTTTTTT. Protein product: CASSHYSGGRTGELFF. The rearrangement uses TRBV5-1 and TRBJ2-2; 9 nucleotides match TRBD2. CDR3 length: 16 residues. Germline V gene sequence: CDR1 SGHRS, CDR2 YFSETQ. V lost 4 bases to trimming and J lost 5 bases; unmatched junction nucleotides: 9.

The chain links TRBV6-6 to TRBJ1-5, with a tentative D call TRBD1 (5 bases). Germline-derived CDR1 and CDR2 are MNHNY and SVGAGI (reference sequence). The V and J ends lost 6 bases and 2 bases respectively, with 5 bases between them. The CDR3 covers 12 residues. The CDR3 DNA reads TGTGCCAGCAGACAGGGCAATCAGCCCCAGCATTTT. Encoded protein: CASRQGNQPQHF.

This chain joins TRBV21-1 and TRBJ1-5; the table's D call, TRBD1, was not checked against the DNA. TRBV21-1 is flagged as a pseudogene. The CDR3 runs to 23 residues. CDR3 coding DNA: TGTGCCAGCAGCCCTCAAGGAAAAAGAACCGGGACAGGGCAATTCCGCAGCAATCAGCCCCAGCATTTT. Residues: CASSPQGKRTGTGQFRSNQPQHF.

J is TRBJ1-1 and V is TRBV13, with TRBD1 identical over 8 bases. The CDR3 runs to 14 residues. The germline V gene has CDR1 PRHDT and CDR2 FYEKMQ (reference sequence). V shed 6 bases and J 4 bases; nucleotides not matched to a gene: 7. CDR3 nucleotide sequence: TGTGCCAGCAGAAGACAGGGGATGGTCACTGAAGCTTTCTTT. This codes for CASRRQGMVTEAFF. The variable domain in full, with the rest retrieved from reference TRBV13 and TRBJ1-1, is AAGVIQSPRHLIKEKRETATLKCYPIPRHDTVYWYQQGPGQDPQFLISFYEKMQSDKGSIPDRFSAQQFSDYHSELNMSSLELGDSALYFCASRRQGMVTEAFFGQGTRLTVV.

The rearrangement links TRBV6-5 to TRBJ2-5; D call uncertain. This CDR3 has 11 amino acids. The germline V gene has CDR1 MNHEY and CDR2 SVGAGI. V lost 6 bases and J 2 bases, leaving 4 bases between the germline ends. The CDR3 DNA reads TGTGCCAGCAGGGATCAAGAGACCCAGTACTTC. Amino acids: CASRDQETQYF.

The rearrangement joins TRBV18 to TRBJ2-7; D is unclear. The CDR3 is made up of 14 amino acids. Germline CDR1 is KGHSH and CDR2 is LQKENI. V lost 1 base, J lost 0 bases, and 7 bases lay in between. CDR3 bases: TGTGCCAGCTCACCACAGGGAAACTCCTACGAGCAGTACTTC. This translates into CASSPQGNSYEQYF.

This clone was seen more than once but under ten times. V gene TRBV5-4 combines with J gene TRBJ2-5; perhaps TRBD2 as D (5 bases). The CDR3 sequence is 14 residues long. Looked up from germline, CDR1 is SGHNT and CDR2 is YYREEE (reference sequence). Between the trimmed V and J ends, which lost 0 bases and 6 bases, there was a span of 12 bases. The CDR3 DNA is TGTGCCAGCAGCTTGGAGAGGGCCAGGCAGACCCAGTACTTC. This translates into CASSLERARQTQYF. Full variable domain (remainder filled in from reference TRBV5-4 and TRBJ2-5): ETGVTQSPTHLIKTRGQQVTLRCSSQSGHNTVSWYQQALGQGPQFIFQYYREEENGRGNFPPRFSGLQFPNYSSELNVNALELDDSALYLCASSLERARQTQYFGPGTRLLVL.

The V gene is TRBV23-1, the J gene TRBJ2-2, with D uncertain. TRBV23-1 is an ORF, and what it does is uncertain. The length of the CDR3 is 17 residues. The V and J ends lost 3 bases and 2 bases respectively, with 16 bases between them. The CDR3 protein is CASSHRTLGLNTGELFF. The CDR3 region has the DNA TGCGCCAGCAGTCACCGGACCCTGGGCCTCAACACCGGGGAGCTGTTTTTT.

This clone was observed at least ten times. The CDR3 region has the DNA TGTGCCAGCAGTTATCGGGACGAGCAGTACTTC. Translation gives CASSYRDEQYF. The rearrangement uses TRBV6-6 and TRBJ2-7; the D is unclear. This CDR3 comprises 11 residues. Trimming left V 3 bases short and J 5 bases short, with 5 bases between. The germline CDR1 and CDR2 sequences are MNHNY and SVGAGI (reference sequence).

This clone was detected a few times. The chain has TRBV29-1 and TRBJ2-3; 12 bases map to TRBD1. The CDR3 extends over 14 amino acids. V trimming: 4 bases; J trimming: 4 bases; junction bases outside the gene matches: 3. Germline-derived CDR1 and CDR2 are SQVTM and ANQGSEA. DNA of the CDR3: TGCAGCGTTGTGGGGACAGGGGGCGCAGATACGCAGTATTTT. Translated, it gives CSVVGTGGADTQYF.

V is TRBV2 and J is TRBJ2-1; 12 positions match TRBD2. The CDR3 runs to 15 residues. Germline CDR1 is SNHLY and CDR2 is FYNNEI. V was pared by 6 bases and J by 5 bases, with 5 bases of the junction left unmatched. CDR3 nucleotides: TGTGCCAGCAGACCGGGACTAGCGGGTCACAATGAGCAGTTCTTC. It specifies CASRPGLAGHNEQFF. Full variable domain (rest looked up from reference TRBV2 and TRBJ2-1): EPEVTQTPSHQVTQMGQEVILRCVPISNHLYFYWYRQILGQKVEFLVSFYNNEISEKSEIFDDQFSVERPDGSNFTLKIRSTKLEDSAMYFCASRPGLAGHNEQFFGPGTRLTVL.